This section outlines one T cell receptor (beta chain) sequence together with its context. Germline assignment: CDR1 KGHDR and CDR2 SFDVKD. The CDR3 totals 15 residues. The V and J ends lost 7 bases and 2 bases, in that order; junction bases with no gene match: 7. Original processing notes: Cell counts per sample came from amplifying reference gene primers. TCRdb keeps only in-frame clones here, not all; method: immunoSEQ multiplex PCR. D and trimming come from the DNA, and the V and J calls and clone size come from that table. Among roughly 67,000 clones listed, approximately 95% were seen once. The data derive from a study of blood T cell repertoires in COVID-19. About the research overall: Whether acute or convalescent, the COVID-19 samples came from the United States, Italy and Spain.

The source is a man in his 70s with active COVID-19. The chain links TRBV24-1 to TRBJ2-5; 9 nucleotides match TRBD2. The sequenced sample consisted of peripheral blood. This CDR3 reads CATRAGGGYQETQYF. The CDR3 bases are TGTGCCACCAGGGCGGGAGGGGGCTATCAAGAGACCCAGTACTTC.